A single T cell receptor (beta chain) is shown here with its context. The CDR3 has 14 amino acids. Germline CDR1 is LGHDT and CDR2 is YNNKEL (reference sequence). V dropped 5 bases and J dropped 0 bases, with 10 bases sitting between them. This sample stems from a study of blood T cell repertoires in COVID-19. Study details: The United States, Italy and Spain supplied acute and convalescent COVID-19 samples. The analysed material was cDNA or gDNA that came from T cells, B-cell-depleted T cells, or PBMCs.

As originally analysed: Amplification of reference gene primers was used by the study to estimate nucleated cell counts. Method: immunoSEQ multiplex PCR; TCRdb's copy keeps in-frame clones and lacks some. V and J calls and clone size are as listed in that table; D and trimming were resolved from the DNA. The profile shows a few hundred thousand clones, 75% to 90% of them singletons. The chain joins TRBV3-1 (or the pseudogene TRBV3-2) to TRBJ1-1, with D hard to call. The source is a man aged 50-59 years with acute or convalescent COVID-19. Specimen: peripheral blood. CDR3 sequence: CASSTAPVNTEAFF. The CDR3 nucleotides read TGTGCCAGCAGCACCGCCCCAGTGAACACTGAAGCTTTCTTT.